This T cell receptor (beta chain) derives from a study of early stage breast cancer tumors. Germline CDR1 and CDR2: SSHAT and FNYEAQ (reference sequence). There are 13 residues in the CDR3. Produced via immunoSEQ multiplex PCR; TCRdb's table is partial and in-frame only. The table has about 51,000 clones, around 80% seen once. Notes on the study in general: Compared with adjacent normal breast, tumors showed 2 to 2.5-fold denser, more clonal T cells. Blood repertoires resembled normal breast more than tumor.

Remarks on this clone: Its antigen is unknown. Germline and junction disagree at one end, which may indicate a read error.

The chain has TRBV7-7 and TRBJ2-7, with D unclear. This TCR was sampled from a person between 35 and 49 years old with breast cancer. Input material: blood. For the CDR3, the DNA is TGTGCTAGCAGCGCTGACGAAGGGCGCGAGCAGTACTTC. Encoded protein: CASSADEGREQYF.